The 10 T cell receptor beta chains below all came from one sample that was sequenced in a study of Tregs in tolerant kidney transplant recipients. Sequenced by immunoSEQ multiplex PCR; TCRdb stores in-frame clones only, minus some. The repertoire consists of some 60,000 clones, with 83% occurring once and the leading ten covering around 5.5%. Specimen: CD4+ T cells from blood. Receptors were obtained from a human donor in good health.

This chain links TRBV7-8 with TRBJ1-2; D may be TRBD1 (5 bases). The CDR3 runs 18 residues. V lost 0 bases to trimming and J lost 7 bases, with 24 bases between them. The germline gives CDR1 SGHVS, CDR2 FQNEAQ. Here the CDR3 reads CASSLALGRESRVGGYTF. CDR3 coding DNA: TGTGCCAGCAGCTTAGCGCTTGGCAGGGAGTCGCGTGTGGGTGGCTACACCTTC.

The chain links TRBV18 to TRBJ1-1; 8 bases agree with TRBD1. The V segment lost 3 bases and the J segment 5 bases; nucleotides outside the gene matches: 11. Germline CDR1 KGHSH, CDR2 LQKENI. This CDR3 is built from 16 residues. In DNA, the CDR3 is TGTGCCAGCTCACCGGGACAGGTTAGGGGGGGGACTGAAGCTTTCTTT. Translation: CASSPGQVRGGTEAFF.

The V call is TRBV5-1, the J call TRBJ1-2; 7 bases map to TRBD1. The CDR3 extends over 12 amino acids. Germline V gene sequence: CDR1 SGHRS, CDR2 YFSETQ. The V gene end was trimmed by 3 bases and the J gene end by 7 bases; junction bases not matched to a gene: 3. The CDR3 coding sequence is TGCGCCAGCAGCTGGGCAGGGGGTGGCTACACCTTC. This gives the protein CASSWAGGGYTF.

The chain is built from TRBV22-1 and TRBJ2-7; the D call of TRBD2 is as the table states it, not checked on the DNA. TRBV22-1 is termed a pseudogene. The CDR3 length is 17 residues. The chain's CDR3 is CPGSARMRPPPHSEQYF. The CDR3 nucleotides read TGTCCTGGGAGCGCACGTATGAGGCCTCCTCCGCACTCCGAGCAGTACTTC.

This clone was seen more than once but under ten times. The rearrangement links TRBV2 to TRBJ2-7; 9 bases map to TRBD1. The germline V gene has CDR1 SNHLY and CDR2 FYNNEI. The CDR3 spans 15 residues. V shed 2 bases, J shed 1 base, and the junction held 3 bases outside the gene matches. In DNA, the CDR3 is TGTGCCAGCAGTGAAACAGGGGGCTCGTCCTACGAGCAGTACTTC. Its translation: CASSETGGSSYEQYF.

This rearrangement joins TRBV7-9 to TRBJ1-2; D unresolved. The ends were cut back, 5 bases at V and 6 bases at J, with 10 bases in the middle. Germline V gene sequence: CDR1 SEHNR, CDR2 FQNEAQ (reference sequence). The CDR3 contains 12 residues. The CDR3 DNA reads TGTGCCAGCAGCAAGGACTCTAATGGCTACACCTTC. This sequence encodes CASSKDSNGYTF.

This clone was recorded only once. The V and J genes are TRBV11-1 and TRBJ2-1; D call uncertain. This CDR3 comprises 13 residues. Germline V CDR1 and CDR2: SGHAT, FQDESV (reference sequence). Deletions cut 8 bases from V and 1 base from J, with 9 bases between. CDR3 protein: CASGKQSYNEQFF. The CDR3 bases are TGTGCCAGCGGCAAGCAATCCTACAATGAGCAGTTCTTC.

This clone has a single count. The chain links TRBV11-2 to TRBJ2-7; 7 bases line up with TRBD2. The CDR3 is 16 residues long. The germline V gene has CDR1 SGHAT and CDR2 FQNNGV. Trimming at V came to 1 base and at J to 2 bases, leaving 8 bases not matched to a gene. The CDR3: CASSLGSQRGAYEQYF. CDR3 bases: TGTGCCAGCAGCTTAGGGAGCCAGCGGGGAGCCTACGAGCAGTACTTC.

The CDR3 DNA reads as TGCAGCCCCCCTGATAGGGACAATCCATCTGGAGCTTTCTTT. Its translation is CSPPDRDNPSGAFF. This chain joins TRBV29-1 and TRBJ1-1, with D possibly being TRBD1 (6 bases). Trimming stripped 8 bases from V and 10 bases from J, with 26 bases between. Germline V CDR1 and CDR2: SQVTM, ANQGSEA. CDR3 length: 14 residues.

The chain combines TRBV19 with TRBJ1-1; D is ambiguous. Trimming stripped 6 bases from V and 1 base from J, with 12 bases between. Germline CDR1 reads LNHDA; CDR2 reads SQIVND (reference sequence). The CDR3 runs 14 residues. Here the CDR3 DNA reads TGTGCCAGTAGCATTCGGGCAGCGAACACTGAAGCTTTCTTT. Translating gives CASSIRAANTEAFF. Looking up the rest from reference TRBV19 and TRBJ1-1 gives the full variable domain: DGGITQSPKYLFRKEGQNVTLSCEQNLNHDAMYWYRQDPGQGLRLIYYSQIVNDFQKGDIAEGYSVSREKKESFPLTVTSAQKNPTAFYLCASSIRAANTEAFFGQGTRLTVV.